This T cell receptor beta chain was sequenced for a study of control samples from healthy donors and cancer patients (dated by TCRdb to 2020 to 2021). To prepare the library, the immunoSEQ multiplex PCR assay was applied. TCRdb took this table from immuneACCESS and kept in-frame rearrangements with V and J called. Such tables lack part of the clones; where checked against another copy, unresolved V genes explain under half of the gap, and the rest is unexplained. Recorded for this sample are roughly 190,000 clones; around 90% of them occurred a single time. Less than 2% of the sample belongs to the ten largest clones. As encoded in the germline V gene, CDR1 is SGHRS while CDR2 is YFSETQ. From V the trimming removes 4 bases and from J it removes 4 bases, while the gene matches leave 9 bases of the junction unaccounted for. The CDR3 measures 16 amino acids from cysteine to phenylalanine. Only CDR3 DNA is held: 48 bases, read in frame from base 1.

About this clone: Its antigen is not yet known. Per-base quality was not reported, and no clone a single base away is much larger than it.

Here the chain combines TRBV5-1 and TRBJ2-2; TRBD1 agrees with 8 junctional bases. Sequencing input: blood. The TCR comes from a man under 40 in good health. CDR3 sequence: CASSPGQGLSTGELFF. The bases read TGCGCCAGCAGCCCCGGACAGGGACTCTCCACCGGGGAGCTGTTTTTT.